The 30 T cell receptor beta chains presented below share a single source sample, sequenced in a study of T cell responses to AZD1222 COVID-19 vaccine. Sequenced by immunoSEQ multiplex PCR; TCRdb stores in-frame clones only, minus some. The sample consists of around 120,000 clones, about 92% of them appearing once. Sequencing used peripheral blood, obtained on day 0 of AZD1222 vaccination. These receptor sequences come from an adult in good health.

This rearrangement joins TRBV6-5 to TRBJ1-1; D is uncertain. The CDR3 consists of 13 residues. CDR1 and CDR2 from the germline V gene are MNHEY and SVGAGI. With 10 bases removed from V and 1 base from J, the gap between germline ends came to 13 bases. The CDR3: CATRLQTNTEAFF. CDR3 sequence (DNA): TGTGCCACCAGACTCCAGACGAACACTGAAGCTTTCTTT.

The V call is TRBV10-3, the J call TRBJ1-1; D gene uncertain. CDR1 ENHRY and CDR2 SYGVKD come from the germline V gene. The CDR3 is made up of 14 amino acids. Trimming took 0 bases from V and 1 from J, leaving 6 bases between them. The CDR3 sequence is CAISESHGNTEAFF. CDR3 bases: TGTGCCATCAGTGAGTCTCACGGGAACACTGAAGCTTTCTTT.

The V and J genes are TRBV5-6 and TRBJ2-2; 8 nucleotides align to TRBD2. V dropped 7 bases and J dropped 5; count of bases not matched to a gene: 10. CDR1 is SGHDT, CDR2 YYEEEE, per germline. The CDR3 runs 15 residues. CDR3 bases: TGTGCCAGCCGATTGAGCGGGAGTAAAACCGGGGAGCTGTTTTTT. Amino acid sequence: CASRLSGSKTGELFF.

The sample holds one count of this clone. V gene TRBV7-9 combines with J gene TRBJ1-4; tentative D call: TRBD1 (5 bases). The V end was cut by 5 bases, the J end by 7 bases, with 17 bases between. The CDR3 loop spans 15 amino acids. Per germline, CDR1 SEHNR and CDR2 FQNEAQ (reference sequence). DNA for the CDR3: TGTGCCAGCAGCCTACAAGCTCGGAGGGGTGAAAAACTGTTTTTT. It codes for CASSLQARRGEKLFF.

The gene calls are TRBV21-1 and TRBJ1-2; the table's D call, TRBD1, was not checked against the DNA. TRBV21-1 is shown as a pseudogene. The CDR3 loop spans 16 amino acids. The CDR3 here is CASSGRAVTGDYGYTF. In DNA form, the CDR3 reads TGTGCCAGCAGCGGGCGAGCTGTAACAGGAGATTATGGCTACACCTTC.

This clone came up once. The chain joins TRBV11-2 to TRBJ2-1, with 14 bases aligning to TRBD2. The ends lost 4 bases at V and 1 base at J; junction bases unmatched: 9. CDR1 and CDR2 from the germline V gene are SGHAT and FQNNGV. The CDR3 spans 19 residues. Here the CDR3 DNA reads TGTGCCAGCAGCTCAGGGGGGACTAGCGGGAGTTCGTCCTACAATGAGCAGTTCTTC. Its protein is CASSSGGTSGSSSYNEQFF.

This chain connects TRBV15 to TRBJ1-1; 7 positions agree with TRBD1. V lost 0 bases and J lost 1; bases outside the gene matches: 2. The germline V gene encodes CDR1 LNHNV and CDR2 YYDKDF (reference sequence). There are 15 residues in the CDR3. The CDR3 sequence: CATSRDRGRNTEAFF. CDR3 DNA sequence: TGTGCCACCAGCAGAGATAGGGGGCGGAACACTGAAGCTTTCTTT.

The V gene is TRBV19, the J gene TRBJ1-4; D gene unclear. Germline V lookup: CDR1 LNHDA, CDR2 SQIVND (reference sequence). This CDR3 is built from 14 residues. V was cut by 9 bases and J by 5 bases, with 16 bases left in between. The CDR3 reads CASRDTSGNEKLFF. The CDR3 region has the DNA TGTGCCAGCCGAGACACCTCCGGGAATGAAAAACTGTTTTTT. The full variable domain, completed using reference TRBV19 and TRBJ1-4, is DGGITQSPKYLFRKEGQNVTLSCEQNLNHDAMYWYRQDPGQGLRLIYYSQIVNDFQKGDIAEGYSVSREKKESFPLTVTSAQKNPTAFYLCASRDTSGNEKLFFGSGTQLSVL.

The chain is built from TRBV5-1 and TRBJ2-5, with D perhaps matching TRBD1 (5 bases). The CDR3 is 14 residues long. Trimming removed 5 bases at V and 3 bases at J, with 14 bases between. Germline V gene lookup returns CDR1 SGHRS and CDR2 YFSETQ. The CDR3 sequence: CASSPRKGEETQYF. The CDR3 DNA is TGCGCCAGCAGTCCGAGGAAAGGGGAAGAGACCCAGTACTTC.

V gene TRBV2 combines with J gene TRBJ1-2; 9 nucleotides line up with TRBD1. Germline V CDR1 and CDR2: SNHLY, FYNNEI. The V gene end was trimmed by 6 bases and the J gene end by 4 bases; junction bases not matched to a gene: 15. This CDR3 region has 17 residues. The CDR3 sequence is CASRKDLPGQGIYGYTF. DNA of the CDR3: TGTGCCAGCAGGAAAGACTTACCGGGACAGGGCATCTATGGCTACACCTTC.

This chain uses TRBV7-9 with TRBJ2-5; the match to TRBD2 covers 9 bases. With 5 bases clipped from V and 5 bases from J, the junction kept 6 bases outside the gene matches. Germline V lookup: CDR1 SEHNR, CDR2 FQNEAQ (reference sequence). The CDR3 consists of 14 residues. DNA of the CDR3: TGTGCCAGCAGCCTTAGCGGGAGTACGGAGACCCAGTACTTC. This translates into CASSLSGSTETQYF.

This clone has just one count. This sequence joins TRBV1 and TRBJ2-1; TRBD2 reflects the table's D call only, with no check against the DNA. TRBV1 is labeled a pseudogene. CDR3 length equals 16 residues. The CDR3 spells CTSSKISGRNYNEQFF. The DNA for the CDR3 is TGCACCAGCAGTAAGATTAGCGGGAGGAATTACAATGAGCAGTTCTTC.

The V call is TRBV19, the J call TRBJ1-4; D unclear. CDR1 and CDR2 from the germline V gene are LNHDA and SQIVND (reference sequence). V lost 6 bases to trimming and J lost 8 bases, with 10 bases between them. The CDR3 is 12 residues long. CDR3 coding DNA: TGTGCCAGTAGGGCTTCGATGGAAAAACTGTTTTTT. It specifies CASRASMEKLFF.

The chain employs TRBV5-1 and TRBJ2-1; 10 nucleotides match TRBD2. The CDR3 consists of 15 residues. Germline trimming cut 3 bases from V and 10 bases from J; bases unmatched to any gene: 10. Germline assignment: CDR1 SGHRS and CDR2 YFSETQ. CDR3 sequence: CASSSLRASGGEQFF. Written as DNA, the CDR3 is TGCGCCAGCAGCTCCTTAAGGGCTAGCGGGGGAGAGCAGTTCTTC.

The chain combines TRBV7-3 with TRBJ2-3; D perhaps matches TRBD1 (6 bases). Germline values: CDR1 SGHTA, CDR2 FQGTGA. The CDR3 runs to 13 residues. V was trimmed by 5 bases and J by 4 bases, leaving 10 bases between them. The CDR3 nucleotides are TGTGCCAGCAGCCCGACAGGCGCAGATACGCAGTATTTT. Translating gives CASSPTGADTQYF.

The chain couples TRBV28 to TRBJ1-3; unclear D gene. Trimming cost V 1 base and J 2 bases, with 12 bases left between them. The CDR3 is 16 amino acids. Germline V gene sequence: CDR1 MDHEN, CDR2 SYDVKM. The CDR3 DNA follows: TGTGCCAGCAGTTTATTTCGGGGAGGTACTGGAAACACCATATATTTT. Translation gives CASSLFRGGTGNTIYF.

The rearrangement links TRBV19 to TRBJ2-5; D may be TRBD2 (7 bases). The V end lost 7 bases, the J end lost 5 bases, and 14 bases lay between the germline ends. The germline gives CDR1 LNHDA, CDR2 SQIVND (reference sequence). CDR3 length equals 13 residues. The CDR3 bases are TGTGCCAGTACCAGAGGGGGGGCCGAGACCCAGTACTTC. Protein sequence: CASTRGGAETQYF.

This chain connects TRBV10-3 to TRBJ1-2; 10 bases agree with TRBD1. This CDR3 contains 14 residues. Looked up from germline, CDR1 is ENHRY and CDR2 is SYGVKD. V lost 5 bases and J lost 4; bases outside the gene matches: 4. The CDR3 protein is CAISTGQGLYGYTF. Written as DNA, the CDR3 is TGTGCCATCAGTACGGGACAGGGGCTCTATGGCTACACCTTC.

The CDR3 DNA is TGCGCCAGCACCGACACCTACGAGCAGTACTTC. It specifies CASTDTYEQYF. The chain joins TRBV5-1 to TRBJ2-7, with D hard to call. Germline V gene lookup returns CDR1 SGHRS and CDR2 YFSETQ. With 6 bases removed from V and 2 bases from J, the gap between germline ends came to 6 bases. The CDR3 covers 11 residues.

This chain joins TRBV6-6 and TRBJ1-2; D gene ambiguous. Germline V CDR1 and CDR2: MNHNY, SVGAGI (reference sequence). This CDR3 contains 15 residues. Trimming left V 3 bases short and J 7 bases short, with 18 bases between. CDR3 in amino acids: CASSYRNRATSGYTF. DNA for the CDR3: TGTGCCAGCAGTTATAGGAATAGGGCCACTTCTGGCTACACCTTC.

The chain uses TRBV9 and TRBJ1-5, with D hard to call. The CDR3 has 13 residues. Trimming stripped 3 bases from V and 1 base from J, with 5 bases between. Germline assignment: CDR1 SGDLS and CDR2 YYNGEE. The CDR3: CASSASSNQPQHF. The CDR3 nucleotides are TGTGCCAGCAGCGCTTCGAGCAATCAGCCCCAGCATTTT. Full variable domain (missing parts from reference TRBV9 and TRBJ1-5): DSGVTQTPKHLITATGQRVTLRCSPRSGDLSVYWYQQSLDQGLQFLIQYYNGEERAKGNILERFSAQQFPDLHSELNLSSLELGDSALYFCASSASSNQPQHFGDGTRLSIL.

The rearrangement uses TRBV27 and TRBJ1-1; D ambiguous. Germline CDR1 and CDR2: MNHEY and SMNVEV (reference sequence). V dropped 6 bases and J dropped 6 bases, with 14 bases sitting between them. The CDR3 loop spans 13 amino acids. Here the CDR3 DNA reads TGTGCCAGCAGAAACGGGAGGTTCGCTGAAGCTTTCTTT. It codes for CASRNGRFAEAFF.

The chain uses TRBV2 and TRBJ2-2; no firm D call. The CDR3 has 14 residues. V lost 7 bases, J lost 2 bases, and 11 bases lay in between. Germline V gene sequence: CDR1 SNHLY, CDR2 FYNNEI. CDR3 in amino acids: CASNGFSNTGELFF. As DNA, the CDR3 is TGTGCCAGCAACGGCTTTTCAAACACCGGGGAGCTGTTTTTT. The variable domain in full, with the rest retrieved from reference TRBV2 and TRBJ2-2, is EPEVTQTPSHQVTQMGQEVILRCVPISNHLYFYWYRQILGQKVEFLVSFYNNEISEKSEIFDDQFSVERPDGSNFTLKIRSTKLEDSAMYFCASNGFSNTGELFFGEGSRLTVL.

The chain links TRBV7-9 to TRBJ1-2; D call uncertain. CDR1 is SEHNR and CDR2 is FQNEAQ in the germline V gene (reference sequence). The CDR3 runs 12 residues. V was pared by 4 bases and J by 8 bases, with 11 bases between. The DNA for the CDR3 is TGTGCCAGCAGCTCCTCCCCGGGAGGCTACACCTTC. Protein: CASSSSPGGYTF.

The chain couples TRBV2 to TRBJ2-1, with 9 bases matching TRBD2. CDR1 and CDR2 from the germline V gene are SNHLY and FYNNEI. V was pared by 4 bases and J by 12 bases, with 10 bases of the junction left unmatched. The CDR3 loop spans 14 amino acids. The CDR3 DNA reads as TGTGCCAGCAGTGGCTACGGGATGCGGGGGGGGCAGTTCTTC. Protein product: CASSGYGMRGGQFF. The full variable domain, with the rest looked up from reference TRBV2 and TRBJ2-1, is EPEVTQTPSHQVTQMGQEVILRCVPISNHLYFYWYRQILGQKVEFLVSFYNNEISEKSEIFDDQFSVERPDGSNFTLKIRSTKLEDSAMYFCASSGYGMRGGQFFGPGTRLTVL.

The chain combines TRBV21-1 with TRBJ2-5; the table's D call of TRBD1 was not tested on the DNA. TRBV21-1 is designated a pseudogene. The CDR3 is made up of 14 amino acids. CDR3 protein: CASSKNRSQETQYF. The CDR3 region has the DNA TGTGCCAGCAGCAAAAACAGGAGTCAAGAGACCCAGTACTTC.

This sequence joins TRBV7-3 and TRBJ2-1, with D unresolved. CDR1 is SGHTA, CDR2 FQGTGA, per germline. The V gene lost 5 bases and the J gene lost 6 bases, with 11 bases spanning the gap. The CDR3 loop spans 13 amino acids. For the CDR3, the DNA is TGTGCCAGCAGCCGGGTTCTAGGCAATGAGCAGTTCTTC. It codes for CASSRVLGNEQFF.

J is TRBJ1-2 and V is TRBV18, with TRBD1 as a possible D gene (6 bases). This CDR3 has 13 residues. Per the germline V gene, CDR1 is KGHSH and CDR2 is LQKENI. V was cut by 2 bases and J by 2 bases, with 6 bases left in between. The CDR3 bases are TGTGCCAGCTCACCAGGGGGCAACTATGGCTACACCTTC. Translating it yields CASSPGGNYGYTF.

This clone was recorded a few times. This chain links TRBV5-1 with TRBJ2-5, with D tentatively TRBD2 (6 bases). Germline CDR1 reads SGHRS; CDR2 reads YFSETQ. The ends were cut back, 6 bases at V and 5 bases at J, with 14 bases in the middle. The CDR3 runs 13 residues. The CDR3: CASTSGGAETQYF. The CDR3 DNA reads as TGCGCCAGCACCTCAGGAGGGGCTGAGACCCAGTACTTC.

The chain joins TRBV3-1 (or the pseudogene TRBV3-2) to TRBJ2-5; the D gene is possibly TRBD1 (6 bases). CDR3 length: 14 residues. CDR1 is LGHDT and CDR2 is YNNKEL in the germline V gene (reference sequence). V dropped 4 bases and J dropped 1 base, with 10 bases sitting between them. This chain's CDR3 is CASSLRTVQETQYF. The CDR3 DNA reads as TGTGCCAGCAGCCTAAGGACAGTCCAAGAGACCCAGTACTTC.